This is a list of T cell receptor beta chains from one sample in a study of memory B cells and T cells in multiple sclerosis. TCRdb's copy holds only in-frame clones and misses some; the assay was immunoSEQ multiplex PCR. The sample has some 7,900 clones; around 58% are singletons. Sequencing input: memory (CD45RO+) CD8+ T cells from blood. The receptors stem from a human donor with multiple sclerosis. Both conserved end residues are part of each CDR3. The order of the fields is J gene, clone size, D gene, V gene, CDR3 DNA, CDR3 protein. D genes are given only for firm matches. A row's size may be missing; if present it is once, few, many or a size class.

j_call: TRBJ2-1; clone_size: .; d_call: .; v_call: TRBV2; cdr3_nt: TGTGCCAGCAGTGAAGCCCGGGATGGGGATGAGCAGTTCTTC; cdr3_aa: CASSEARDGDEQFF
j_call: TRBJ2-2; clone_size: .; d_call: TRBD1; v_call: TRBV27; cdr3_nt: TGTGCCAGCAGTTTTCGTGGCAGGGGGAACGGGGAGCTGTTTTTT; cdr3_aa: CASSFRGRGNGELFF
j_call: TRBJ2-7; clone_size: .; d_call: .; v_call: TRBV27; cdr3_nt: TGTGCCAGCAGTTTGGTGCAGGGATACGAGCAGTACTTC; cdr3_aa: CASSLVQGYEQYF
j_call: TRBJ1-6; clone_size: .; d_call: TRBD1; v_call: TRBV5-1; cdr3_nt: TGCGCCAGCAGCTTCGCGGGACAGGCTAATTCACCCCTCCACTTT; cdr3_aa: CASSFAGQANSPLHF
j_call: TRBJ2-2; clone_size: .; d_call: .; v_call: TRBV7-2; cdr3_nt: TGTGCCAGCAGCCCCTACACCGGGGAGCTGTTTTTT; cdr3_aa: CASSPYTGELFF
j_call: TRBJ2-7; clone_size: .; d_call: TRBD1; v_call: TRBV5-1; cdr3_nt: TGCGCCAGCAGCTTGGGGGACAGCTGGCACTTC; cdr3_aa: CASSLGDSWHF
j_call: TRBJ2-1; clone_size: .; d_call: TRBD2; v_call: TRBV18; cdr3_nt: TGTGCCAGCTCATCGCAGAATAGCGGGAGCTCCTACAATGAGCAGTTCTTC; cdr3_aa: CASSSQNSGSSYNEQFF
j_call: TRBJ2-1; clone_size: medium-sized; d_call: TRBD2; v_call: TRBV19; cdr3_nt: TGTGCCAGTAGTATTGTGGCGGGAGGGGTAGATGAGCAGTTCTTC; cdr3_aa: CASSIVAGGVDEQFF
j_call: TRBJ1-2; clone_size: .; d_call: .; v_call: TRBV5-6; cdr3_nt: TGTGCCAGCAGCTTGGGCAGGTTTTCTCCTTACACCTTC; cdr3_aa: CASSLGRFSPYTF
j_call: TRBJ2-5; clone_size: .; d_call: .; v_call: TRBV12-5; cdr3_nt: TGTGCTAGTGGTTTGGAAGGGAGTGAGCAGTACTTC; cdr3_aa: CASGLEGSEQYF
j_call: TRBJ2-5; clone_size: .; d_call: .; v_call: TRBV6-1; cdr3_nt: TGTGCCAGCAGTGATTTTGCTAGCGGAGGGGGAGAGACCCAGTACTTC; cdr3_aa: CASSDFASGGGETQYF
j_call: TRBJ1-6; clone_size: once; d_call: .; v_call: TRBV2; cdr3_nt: TGTGCCAGCGATGACAGAAGATATAATTCCCCCCTCCACTTT; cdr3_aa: CASDDRRYNSPLHF
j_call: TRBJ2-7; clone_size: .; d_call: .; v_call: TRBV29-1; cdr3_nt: TGCAGCGCGCGGGTCGCCTACGAGCAGTACTTC; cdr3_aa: CSARVAYEQYF
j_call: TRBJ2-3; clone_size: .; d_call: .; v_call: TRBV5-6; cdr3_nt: TGTGCCAGCAGCCCGCGGGGACAGCCTACAGATACGCAGTATTTT; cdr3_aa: CASSPRGQPTDTQYF
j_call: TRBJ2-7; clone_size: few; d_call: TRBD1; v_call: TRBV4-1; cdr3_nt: TGCGCCAGCAGCACGGGACAGGGGTCACCCTTGGAGCAGTACTTC; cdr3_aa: CASSTGQGSPLEQYF
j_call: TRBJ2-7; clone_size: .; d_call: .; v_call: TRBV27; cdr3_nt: TGTGCCAGCAGTTTAAGAGGGCAGAGGGCGTACGAGCAGTACTTC; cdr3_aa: CASSLRGQRAYEQYF
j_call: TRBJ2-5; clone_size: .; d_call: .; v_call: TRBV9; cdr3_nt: TGTGCCAGCAGCGTTTGGGACTCCAATGGGGAGACCCAGTACTTC; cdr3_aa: CASSVWDSNGETQYF
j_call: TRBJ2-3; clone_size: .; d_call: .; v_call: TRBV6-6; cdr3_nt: TGTGCGAGGTCGGTCCTTGAGGGCACAGATCCGCAGTATTTT; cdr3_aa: CARSVLEGTDPQYF
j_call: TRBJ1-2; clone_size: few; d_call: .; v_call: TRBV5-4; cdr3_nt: TGTGCCAGCAGCTTGGGAAATTCAGGGGTTAACTATGGCTACACCTTC; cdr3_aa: CASSLGNSGVNYGYTF
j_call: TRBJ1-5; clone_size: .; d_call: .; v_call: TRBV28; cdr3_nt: TGTGCCAGCGGACAGCCATATAGCAATCAGCCCCAGCATTTT; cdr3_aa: CASGQPYSNQPQHF
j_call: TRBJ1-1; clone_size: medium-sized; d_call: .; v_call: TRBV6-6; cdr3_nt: TGTGCCAGCAGTACGCGGACAGAGATGAACACTGAAGCTTTCTTT; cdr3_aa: CASSTRTEMNTEAFF
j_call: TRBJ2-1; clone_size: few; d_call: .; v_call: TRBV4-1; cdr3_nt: TGCGCCAGCAGCCTCCTCTCCCACAATGAGCAGTTCTTC; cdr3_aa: CASSLLSHNEQFF
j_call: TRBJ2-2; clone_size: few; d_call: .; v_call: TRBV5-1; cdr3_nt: TGCGCCAGCAGCTTGGGGGACACCGACACCGGGGAGCTGTTTTTT; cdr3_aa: CASSLGDTDTGELFF
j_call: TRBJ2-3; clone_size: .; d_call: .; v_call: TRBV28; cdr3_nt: TGTGCCAGCAGTGGACCACGGGATACAGATACGCAGTATTTT; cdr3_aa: CASSGPRDTDTQYF
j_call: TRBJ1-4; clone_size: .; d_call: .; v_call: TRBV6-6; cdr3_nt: TGTGCCAGCAGTTACGCCCGGCTACAGAATAATGAAAAACTGTTTTTT; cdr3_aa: CASSYARLQNNEKLFF
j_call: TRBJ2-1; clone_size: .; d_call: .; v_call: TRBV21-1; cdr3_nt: TGTGCCAGCAGCAAAGACCAGGGTAGGGATGAGCAGTTCTTC; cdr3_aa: CASSKDQGRDEQFF
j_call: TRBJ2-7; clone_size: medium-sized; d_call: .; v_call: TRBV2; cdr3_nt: TGTGCCAGCAGTGAATTGGCAGGCCCCTACGAGCAGTACTTC; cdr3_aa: CASSELAGPYEQYF
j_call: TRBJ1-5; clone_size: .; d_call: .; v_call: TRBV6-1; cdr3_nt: TGTGCCAGCAGACGGGGAAGATCTGGGGAGCCCCAGCATTTT; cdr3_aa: CASRRGRSGEPQHF
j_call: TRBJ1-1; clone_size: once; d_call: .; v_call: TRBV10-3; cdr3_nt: TGTGCCATCAGTAAAATGACAGAGAAGAACACTGAAGCTTTCTTT; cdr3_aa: CAISKMTEKNTEAFF
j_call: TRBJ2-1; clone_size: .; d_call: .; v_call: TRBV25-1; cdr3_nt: TGTGCCAGCAGTGATGACGCGGACTACAATGAGCAGTTCTTC; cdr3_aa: CASSDDADYNEQFF
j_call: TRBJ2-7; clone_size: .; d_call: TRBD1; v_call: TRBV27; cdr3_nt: TGTGCCAGCAGTTTAGGGACAGGGGGCGAGCAGTACTTC; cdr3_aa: CASSLGTGGEQYF
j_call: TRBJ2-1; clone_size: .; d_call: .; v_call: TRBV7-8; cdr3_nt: TGTGCCAGCATCCCCGGGACTCCCTCGTACAATGAGCAGTTCTTC; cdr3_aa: CASIPGTPSYNEQFF
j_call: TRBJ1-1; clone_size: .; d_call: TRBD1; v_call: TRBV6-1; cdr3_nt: TGTGCCATTGGACAGGGTGTTAGTCCTAAGAGGACTTTCTTT; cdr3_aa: CAIGQGVSPKRTFF
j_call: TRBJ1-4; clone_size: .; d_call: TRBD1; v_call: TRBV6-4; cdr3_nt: TGTGCCAGCAGTGACCCTGGGACAGGGTCGACTAATGAAAAACTGTTTTTT; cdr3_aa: CASSDPGTGSTNEKLFF
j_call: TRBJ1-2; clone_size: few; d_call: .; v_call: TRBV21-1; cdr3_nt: TGTGCCAGCAGCAAAGGCAGTGATGGCTACACCTTC; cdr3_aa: CASSKGSDGYTF
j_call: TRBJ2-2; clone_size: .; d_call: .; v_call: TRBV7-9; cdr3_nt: TGTGCCAGCAGTCTAGAGGTGAACACCGGGGAGCTGTTTTTT; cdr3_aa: CASSLEVNTGELFF
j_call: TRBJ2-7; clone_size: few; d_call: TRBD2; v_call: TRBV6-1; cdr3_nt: TGTGCCAGCAGTGAAAGACTAGCGGGCCCCTACGAGCAGTACTTC; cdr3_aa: CASSERLAGPYEQYF
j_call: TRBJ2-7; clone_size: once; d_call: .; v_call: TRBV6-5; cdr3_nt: TGTGCCAGCAGTAAGGGGGGGTACTACGAGCAGTACTTC; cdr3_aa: CASSKGGYYEQYF
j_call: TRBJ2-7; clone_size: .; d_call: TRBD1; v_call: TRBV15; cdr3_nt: TGTGCCACCAGCAGAGATCCCGGGACAGGGGACCACGAGCAGTACTTC; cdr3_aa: CATSRDPGTGDHEQYF
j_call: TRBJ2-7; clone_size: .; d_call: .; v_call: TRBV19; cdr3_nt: TGTGCCAGTAGTCGTACAGGTTCGTACGAGCAGTACTTC; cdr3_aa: CASSRTGSYEQYF
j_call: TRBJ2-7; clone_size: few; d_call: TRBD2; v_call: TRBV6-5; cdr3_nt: TGTGCCAGCAGTTACTCGACTAGCGGGAGTCCCCAGTACTTC; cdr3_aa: CASSYSTSGSPQYF
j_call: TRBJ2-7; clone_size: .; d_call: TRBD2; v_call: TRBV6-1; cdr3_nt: TGTGCCAGCAGTGAATTTCTAGCGGGAAGATACGAGCAGTACTTC; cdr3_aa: CASSEFLAGRYEQYF
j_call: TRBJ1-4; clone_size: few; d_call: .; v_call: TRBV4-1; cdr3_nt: TGCGCCAGCAGCCACCGGGAGACCGCAACTAATGAAAAACTGTTTTTT; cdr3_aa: CASSHRETATNEKLFF
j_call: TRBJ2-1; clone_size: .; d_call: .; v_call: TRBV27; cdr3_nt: TGTGCCAGCAGTTCGACAGCTAATGAGCAGTTCTTC; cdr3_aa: CASSSTANEQFF
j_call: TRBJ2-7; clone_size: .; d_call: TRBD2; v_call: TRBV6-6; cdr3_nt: TGTGCCAGCAGTTACTCGACTAGCGGGAGTCCCCAGTACTTC; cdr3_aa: CASSYSTSGSPQYF
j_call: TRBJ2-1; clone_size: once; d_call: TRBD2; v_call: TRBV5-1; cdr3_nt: TGCGCCAGCAGCTTTGCACCAGCGGGAGTCAATGAGCAGTTCTTC; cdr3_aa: CASSFAPAGVNEQFF
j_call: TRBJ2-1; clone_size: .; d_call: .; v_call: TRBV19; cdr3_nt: TGTGCCAGTAGTATGGCGCGGGCCTTGAGCCACGGCTCCTACAATGAGCAGTTCTTC; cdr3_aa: CASSMARALSHGSYNEQFF
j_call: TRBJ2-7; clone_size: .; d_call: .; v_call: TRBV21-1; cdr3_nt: TGTGCCAGCAGCAAAGGACCAGGGCAGGGGGGCTACGAGCAGTACTTC; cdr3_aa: CASSKGPGQGGYEQYF
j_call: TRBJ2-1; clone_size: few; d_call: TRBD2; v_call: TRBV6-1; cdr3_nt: TGTGCCAGCAGTGTTCTAGCGGGGGGGTACAATGAGCAGTTCTTC; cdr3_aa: CASSVLAGGYNEQFF
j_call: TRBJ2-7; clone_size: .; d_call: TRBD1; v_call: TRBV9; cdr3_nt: TGTGCCAGCAGCGCGACAGGGCAAAGCTCCTACGAGCAGTACTTC; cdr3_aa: CASSATGQSSYEQYF
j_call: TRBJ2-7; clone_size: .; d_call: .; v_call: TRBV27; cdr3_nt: TGTGCCAGCAGTTTGGTGCAGGGATACGAGCAGTACTTC; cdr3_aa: CASSLVQGYEQYF
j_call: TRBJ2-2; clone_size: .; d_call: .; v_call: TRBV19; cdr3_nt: TGTGCCAGTAGTATATCCAGCGTGTTCGGGGAGCTGTTTTTT; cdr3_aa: CASSISSVFGELFF
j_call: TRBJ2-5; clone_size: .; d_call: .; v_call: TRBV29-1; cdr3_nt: TGCAGCGTTGAAGATCCCCGGGGACAAGAGACCCAGTACTTC; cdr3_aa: CSVEDPRGQETQYF
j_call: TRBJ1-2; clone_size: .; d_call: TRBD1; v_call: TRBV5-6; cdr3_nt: TGTGCCAGCAGCCCGGGACAGGGGAGCTATGGCTACACCTTC; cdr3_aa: CASSPGQGSYGYTF
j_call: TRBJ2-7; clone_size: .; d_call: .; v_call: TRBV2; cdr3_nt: TGTGCCAGCAGTGAAGGTAGAAACTCCTACGAGCAGTACTTC; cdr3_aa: CASSEGRNSYEQYF
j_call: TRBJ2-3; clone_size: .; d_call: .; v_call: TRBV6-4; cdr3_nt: TGTGCCAGCAGTGGGCAGGGAAAAGATACGCAGTATTTT; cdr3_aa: CASSGQGKDTQYF
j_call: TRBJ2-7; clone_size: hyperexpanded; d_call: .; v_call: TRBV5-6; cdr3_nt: TGTGCCAGCAGCTTGGCCTACCGGGATGAGAGCGAGCAGTACTTC; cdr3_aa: CASSLAYRDESEQYF
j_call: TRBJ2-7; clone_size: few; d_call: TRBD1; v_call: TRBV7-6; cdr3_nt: TGTGCCAGCAGCTACGGACAGGGCCCCTACGAGCAGTACTTC; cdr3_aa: CASSYGQGPYEQYF
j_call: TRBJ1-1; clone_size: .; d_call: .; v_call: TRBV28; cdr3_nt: TGTGCCAGCAGTTTCTTCACTGAAGCTTTCTTT; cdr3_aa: CASSFFTEAFF